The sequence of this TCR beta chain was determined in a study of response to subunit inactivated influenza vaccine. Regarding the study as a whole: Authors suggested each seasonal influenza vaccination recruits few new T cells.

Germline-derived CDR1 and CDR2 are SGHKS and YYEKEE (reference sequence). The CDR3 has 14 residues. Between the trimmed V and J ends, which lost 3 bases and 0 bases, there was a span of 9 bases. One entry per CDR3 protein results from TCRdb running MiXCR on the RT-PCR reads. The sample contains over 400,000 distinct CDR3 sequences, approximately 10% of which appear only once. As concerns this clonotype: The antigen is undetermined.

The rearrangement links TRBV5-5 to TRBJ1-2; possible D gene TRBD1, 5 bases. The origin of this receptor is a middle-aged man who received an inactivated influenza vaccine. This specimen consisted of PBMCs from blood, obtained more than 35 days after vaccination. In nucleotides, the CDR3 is TGTGCCAGCAGCTATGACAGAGCTAACTATGGCTACACCTTC. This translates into CASSYDRANYGYTF. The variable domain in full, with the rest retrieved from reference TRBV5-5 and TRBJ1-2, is DAGVTQSPTHLIKTRGQQVTLRCSPISGHKSVSWYQQVLGQGPQFIFQYYEKEERGRGNFPDRFSARQFPNYSSELNVNALLLGDSALYLCASSYDRANYGYTFGSGTRLTVV.